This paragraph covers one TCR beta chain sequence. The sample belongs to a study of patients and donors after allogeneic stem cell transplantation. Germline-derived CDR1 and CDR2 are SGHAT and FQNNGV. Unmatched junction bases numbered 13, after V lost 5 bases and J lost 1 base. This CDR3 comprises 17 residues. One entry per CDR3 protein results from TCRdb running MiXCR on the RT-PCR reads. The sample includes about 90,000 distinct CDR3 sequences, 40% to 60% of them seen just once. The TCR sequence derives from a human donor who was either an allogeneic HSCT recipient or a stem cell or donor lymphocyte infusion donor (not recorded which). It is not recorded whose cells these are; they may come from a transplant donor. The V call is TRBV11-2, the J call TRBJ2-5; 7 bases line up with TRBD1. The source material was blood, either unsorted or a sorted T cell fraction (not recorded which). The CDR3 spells CASSVGHLGQPQETQYF. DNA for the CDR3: TGTGCCAGCAGCGTCGGCCACCTGGGACAGCCCCAAGAGACCCAGTACTTC.